The present T cell receptor (beta chain) was sequenced within a study of beta chain features in type 1 diabetes. Expressed TCRB transcripts got sequenced, as all isolated RNA was reverse transcribed. Clones were read by immunoSEQ multiplex PCR, and TCRdb kept only the in-frame ones, dropping some. The sample includes around 500,000 clones, roughly 31% of them seen just once. This CDR3 has 17 residues. From germline, CDR1 is KGHSH and CDR2 LQKENI. The V gene end was trimmed by 6 bases and the J gene end by 3 bases; junction bases not matched to a gene: 13. This TCR was sampled from a man aged 18 to 29 in good health. Specimen: naive CD4+ T cells from blood. The chain couples TRBV18 to TRBJ2-4, with 8 bases identical to TRBD1. CDR3 sequence: CASSRDRSPVGKNIQYF. As DNA, the CDR3 is TGTGCCAGCTCCCGGGACAGGTCTCCCGTAGGCAAAAACATTCAGTACTTC.